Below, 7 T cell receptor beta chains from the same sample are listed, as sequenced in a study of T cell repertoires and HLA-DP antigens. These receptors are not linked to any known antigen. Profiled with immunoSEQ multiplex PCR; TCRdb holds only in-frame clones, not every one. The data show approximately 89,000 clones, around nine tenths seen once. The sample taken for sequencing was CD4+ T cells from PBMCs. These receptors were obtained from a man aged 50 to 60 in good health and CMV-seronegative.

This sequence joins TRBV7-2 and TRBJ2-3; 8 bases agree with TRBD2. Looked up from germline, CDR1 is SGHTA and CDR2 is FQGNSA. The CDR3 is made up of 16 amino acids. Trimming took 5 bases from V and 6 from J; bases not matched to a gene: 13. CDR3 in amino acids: CASSPSGTGGADTQYF. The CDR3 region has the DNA TGTGCCAGCAGCCCAAGTGGTACGGGAGGGGCCGATACGCAGTATTTT.

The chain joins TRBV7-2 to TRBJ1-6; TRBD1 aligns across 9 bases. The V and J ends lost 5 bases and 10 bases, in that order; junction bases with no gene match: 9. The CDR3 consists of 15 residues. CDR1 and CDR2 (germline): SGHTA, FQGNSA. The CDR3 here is CASSRTDRGRSPLHF. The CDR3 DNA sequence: TGTGCCAGCAGCCGAACGGACAGGGGAAGGTCACCCCTCCACTTT.

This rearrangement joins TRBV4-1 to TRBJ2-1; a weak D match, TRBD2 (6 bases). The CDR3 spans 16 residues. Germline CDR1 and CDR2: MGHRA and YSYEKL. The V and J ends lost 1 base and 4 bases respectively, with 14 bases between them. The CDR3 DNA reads TGCGCCAGCAGCCAAGGGGTTCGGGACTTATACAATGAGCAGTTCTTC. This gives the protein CASSQGVRDLYNEQFF.

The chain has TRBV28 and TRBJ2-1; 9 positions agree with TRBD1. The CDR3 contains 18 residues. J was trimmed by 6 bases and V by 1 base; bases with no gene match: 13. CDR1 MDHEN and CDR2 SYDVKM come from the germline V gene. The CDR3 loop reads CASSLSWGRTGERNEQFF. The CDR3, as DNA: TGTGCCAGCAGTTTATCGTGGGGGCGGACAGGGGAACGCAATGAGCAGTTCTTC.

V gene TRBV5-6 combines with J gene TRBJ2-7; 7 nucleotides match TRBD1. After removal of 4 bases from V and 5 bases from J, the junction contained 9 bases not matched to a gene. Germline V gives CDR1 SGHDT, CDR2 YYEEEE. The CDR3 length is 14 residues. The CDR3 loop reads CASSGPGTVNEQYF. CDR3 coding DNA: TGTGCCAGCAGCGGGCCCGGGACAGTTAACGAGCAGTACTTC.

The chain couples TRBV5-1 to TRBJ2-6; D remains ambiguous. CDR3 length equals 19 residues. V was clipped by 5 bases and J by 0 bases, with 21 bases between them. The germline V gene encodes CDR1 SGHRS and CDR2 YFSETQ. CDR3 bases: TGCGCCAGCAGATCGGGCGGTGGGCCAGACCCCTCTGGGGCCAACGTCCTGACTTTC. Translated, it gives CASRSGGGPDPSGANVLTF.

The CDR3 sequence is CASSSDGRGDEQFF. The CDR3 DNA reads as TGTGCCAGCAGCTCGGACGGGAGAGGCGATGAGCAGTTCTTC. The genes are TRBV11-2 and TRBJ2-1; maybe TRBD2 (6 bases). Deletions cut 4 bases from V and 8 bases from J, with 15 bases between. The CDR3 runs 14 residues. The germline V gene has CDR1 SGHAT and CDR2 FQNNGV.